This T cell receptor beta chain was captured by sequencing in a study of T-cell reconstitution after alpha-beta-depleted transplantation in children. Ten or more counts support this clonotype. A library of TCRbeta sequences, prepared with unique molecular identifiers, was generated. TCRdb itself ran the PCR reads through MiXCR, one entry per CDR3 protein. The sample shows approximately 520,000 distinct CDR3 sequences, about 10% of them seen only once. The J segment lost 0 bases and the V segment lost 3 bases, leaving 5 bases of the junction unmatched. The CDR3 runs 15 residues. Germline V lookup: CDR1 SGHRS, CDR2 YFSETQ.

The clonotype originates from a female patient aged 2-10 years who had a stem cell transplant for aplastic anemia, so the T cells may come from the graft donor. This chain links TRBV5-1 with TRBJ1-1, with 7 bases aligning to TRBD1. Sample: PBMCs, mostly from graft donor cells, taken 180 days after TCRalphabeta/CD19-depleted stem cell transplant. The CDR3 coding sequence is TGCGCCAGCAGCTCGTTGACAGGGATGAACACTGAAGCTTTCTTT. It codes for CASSSLTGMNTEAFF.